This T cell receptor beta chain was observed in a study of T cell repertoires in cytomegalovirus infection. Concerning this clonotype itself: The antigen remains unidentified.

TCRdb reprocessed the reads via MiXCR and lists one record per CDR3 protein. The sample contains about a million distinct CDR3 sequences, about a third of which appear only once. CDR1 is ENHRY, CDR2 SYGVKD, per germline. Trimming cost V 6 bases and J 1 base, with 18 bases left between them. The CDR3 totals 16 residues. Specimen: cultured CD8+ T cells from PBMCs, collected from culture after CMV antigen stimulation. The chain employs TRBV10-3 and TRBJ2-5; possibly TRBD2 for D (5 bases). The sequence derives from a human donor in good health (CMV status not recorded). Some clones in this sample may be carry-over from other donors' samples. Here the CDR3 reads CAIRMGNVGIQETQYF. CDR3 nucleotide sequence: TGTGCCATCAGGATGGGCAATGTCGGGATCCAAGAGACCCAGTACTTC.